This T cell receptor (beta chain) was captured by sequencing in a study of CD8 T cells in Susac syndrome. Healthy donors, matched for age and sex, constituted the control group. Germline V gene sequence: CDR1 MGHRA, CDR2 YSYEKL. The CDR3 is made up of 14 amino acids. The V end was cut by 1 base, the J end by 1 base, with 7 bases between. About 0.5 to 1 ug RNA was reverse transcribed with random hexamers. From the immunoSEQ multiplex PCR reads, TCRdb called clonotypes with MiXCR, one entry per CDR3 protein. The data hold over 95,000 distinct CDR3 sequences, with nearly 95% observed a single time. This chain connects TRBV4-1 to TRBJ1-1; D unclear. The sequencing sample was made of CD4+ T cells from PBMCs. The sequence derives from a human donor in good health. DNA for the CDR3: TGCGCCAGCAGCCAAGTGGCAGGGAACACTGAAGCTTTCTTT. Encoded protein: CASSQVAGNTEAFF.